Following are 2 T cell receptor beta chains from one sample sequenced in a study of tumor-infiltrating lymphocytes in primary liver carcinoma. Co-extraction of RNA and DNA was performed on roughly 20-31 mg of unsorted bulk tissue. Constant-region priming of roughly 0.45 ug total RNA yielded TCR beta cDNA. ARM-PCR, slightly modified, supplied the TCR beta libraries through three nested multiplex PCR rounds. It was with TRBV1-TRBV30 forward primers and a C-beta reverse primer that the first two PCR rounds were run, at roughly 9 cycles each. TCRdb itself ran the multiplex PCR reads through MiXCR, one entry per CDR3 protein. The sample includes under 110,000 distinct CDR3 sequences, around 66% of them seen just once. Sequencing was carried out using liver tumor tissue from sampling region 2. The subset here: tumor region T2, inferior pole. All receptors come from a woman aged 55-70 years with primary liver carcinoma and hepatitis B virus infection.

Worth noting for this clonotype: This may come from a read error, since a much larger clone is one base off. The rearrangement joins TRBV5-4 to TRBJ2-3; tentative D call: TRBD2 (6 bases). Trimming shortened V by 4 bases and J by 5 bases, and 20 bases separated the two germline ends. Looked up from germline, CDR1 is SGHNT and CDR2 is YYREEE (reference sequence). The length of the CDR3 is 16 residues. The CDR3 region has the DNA TGTGCCAGCAGCGTACCCGCTAGCAGGACTATAGATACGCAGTATTTT. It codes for CASSVPASRTIDTQYF.

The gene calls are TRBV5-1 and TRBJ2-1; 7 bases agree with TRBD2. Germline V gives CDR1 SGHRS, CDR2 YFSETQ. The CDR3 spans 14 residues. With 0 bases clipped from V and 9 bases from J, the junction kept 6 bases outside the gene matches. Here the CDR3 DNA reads TGCGCCAGCAGCTTGGTACGGGAGCGGGGTGAGCAGTTCTTC. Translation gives CASSLVRERGEQFF.